This passage covers 18 T cell receptor beta chains from one sample sequenced in a study of blood T cell repertoires in COVID-19. Assay used: immunoSEQ multiplex PCR; TCRdb lists only in-frame clones, some missing. The table lists 80,000 to 90,000 clones, approximately 83% of them singletons. The source material was peripheral blood. The receptor source for this set is a woman in her 70s with acute or convalescent COVID-19.

The chain uses TRBV28 and TRBJ2-7, with unresolved D. Germline values: CDR1 MDHEN, CDR2 SYDVKM. The CDR3 covers 13 residues. V was shortened by 3 bases and J by 2 bases, with 8 bases between the two germline ends. The CDR3: CASSLGSPYEQYF. In DNA form, the CDR3 reads TGTGCCAGCAGTTTGGGCAGTCCCTACGAGCAGTACTTC. The whole variable domain, remainder taken from reference TRBV28 and TRBJ2-7, is DVKVTQSSRYLVKRTGEKVFLECVQDMDHENMFWYRQDPGLGLRLIYFSYDVKMKEKGDIPEGYSVSREKKERFSLILESASTNQTSMYLCASSLGSPYEQYFGPGTRLTVT.

The rearrangement links TRBV7-9 to TRBJ2-4; D remains unclear. The V gene lost 1 base and the J gene lost 0 bases, with 4 bases spanning the gap. CDR1 and CDR2 from the germline V gene are SEHNR and FQNEAQ (reference sequence). The CDR3 is made up of 14 amino acids. For the CDR3, the DNA is TGTGCCAGCAGCTTAGGGCTAGCCAAAAACATTCAGTACTTC. Translated, it gives CASSLGLAKNIQYF.

This clone turned up a few times. V usage is TRBV29-1 and J usage is TRBJ2-7, with a tentative D call TRBD2 (6 bases). In germline, CDR1 is SQVTM, CDR2 ANQGSEA. Trimming took 8 bases from V and 5 from J, leaving 16 bases between them. CDR3 length: 12 residues. CDR3: CSFRGGIDEQYF. The CDR3, as DNA: TGCAGCTTCCGAGGAGGGATCGACGAGCAGTACTTC.

This clone was seen a single time. The chain combines TRBV5-1 with TRBJ1-6, with unresolved D. The germline V gene encodes CDR1 SGHRS and CDR2 YFSETQ. Trimming took 1 base from V and 5 from J, leaving 13 bases between them. The CDR3 consists of 16 residues. The CDR3 loop is CASSLSGGQNNSPLHF. The CDR3, as DNA: TGCGCCAGCAGCTTGAGTGGAGGTCAAAATAATTCACCCCTCCACTTT.

The count of this clone is one. The chain employs TRBV19 and TRBJ2-2; 8 bases are a match to TRBD1. J was trimmed by 2 bases and V by 4 bases; bases with no gene match: 6. Germline values: CDR1 LNHDA, CDR2 SQIVND (reference sequence). The CDR3 length is 16 residues. CDR3 in amino acids: CASSTAGQVNTGELFF. The CDR3 DNA is TGTGCCAGTAGTACCGCGGGACAGGTCAACACCGGGGAGCTGTTTTTT.

Comment on this clone: The junction differs from germline at one of its ends, possibly a read error. CDR3 DNA sequence: TGCGCGACAAGGGGGACAGACTTTGCAACTAATGAAAAACTGTTTTTT. Protein product: CATRGTDFATNEKLFF. The V call is TRBV19, the J call TRBJ1-4, with 7 bases lining up with TRBD1. This CDR3 is built from 16 residues. Germline V gene lookup returns CDR1 LNHDA and CDR2 SQIVND (reference sequence).

This clone was counted between two and nine times. J is TRBJ1-1 and V is TRBV2; D not certain. Trimming left V 2 bases short and J 6 bases short, with 7 bases between. The CDR3 loop spans 12 amino acids. Germline loops: CDR1 SNHLY, CDR2 FYNNEI. Here the CDR3 DNA reads TGTGCCAGCAGTGAACTGGAGCCTGAAGCTTTCTTT. It is translated as CASSELEPEAFF.

The chain has TRBV6-1 and TRBJ1-2; 7 bases match TRBD1. The CDR3 runs 16 residues. Germline CDR1 is MNHNS and CDR2 is SASEGT. V lost 4 bases and J lost 4; bases outside the gene matches: 12. CDR3 amino acids: CASSGGTAKSGYGYTF. For the CDR3, the DNA is TGTGCCAGCAGTGGGGGGACAGCTAAGTCCGGCTATGGCTACACCTTC.

The gene calls are TRBV2 and TRBJ1-2, with 12 positions matching TRBD1. V was pared by 6 bases and J by 5 bases, with 7 bases of the junction left unmatched. The CDR3 loop spans 15 amino acids. The germline CDR1 and CDR2 sequences are SNHLY and FYNNEI. The CDR3 spells CASSATGQGAYGYTF. CDR3 in DNA: TGTGCCAGCAGCGCCACGGGACAGGGGGCATATGGCTACACCTTC.

This clone was seen only once. The V and J genes are TRBV11-3 and TRBJ1-1; 7 bases fit TRBD1. Germline V gene sequence: CDR1 SGHNT, CDR2 YENEEA. The V segment lost 5 bases and the J segment 4 bases; nucleotides outside the gene matches: 7. This CDR3 is 14 amino acids long. This CDR3 reads CASSQLSGGTEAFF. CDR3 DNA sequence: TGTGCCAGCAGCCAACTCTCAGGGGGCACTGAAGCTTTCTTT. The full variable domain, completed using reference TRBV11-3 and TRBJ1-1, is EAGVVQSPRYKIIEKKQPVAFWCNPISGHNTLYWYLQNLGQGPELLIRYENEEAVDDSQLPKDRFSAERLKGVDSTLKIQPAELGDSAVYLCASSQLSGGTEAFFGQGTRLTVV.

In regard to this clone: This sample also contains other DNA sequences that code for the same CDR3. This sequence joins TRBV30 and TRBJ2-2; D uncertain. V lost 0 bases, J lost 4 bases, and 6 bases lay in between. CDR1 GTSNPN and CDR2 SVGIG come from the germline V gene (reference sequence). This CDR3 spans 13 amino acids. CDR3 DNA: TGTGCCTGGAGTGTACTTGTCACCGGGGAGCTGTTTTTT. It encodes CAWSVLVTGELFF.

The CDR3 coding sequence is TGTGCCAGCAGTGACAGGGGGAATCAGCCCCAGCATTTT. This sequence encodes CASSDRGNQPQHF. The chain uses TRBV12-3 or TRBV12-4 and TRBJ1-5; TRBD1 matches at 9 bases. J gave up 4 bases and V 5 bases, and 0 bases lay outside the gene matches. The CDR3 spans 13 residues.

V usage is TRBV28 and J usage is TRBJ1-3; 8 positions match TRBD1. V lost 2 bases and J lost 4; bases outside the gene matches: 4. Germline V gene sequence: CDR1 MDHEN, CDR2 SYDVKM. This CDR3 has 15 residues. The CDR3 is CASSLPGDRGNTIYF. Here the CDR3 DNA reads TGTGCCAGCAGTTTACCCGGGGACAGGGGAAACACCATATATTTT. The whole variable domain, remainder taken from reference TRBV28 and TRBJ1-3, is DVKVTQSSRYLVKRTGEKVFLECVQDMDHENMFWYRQDPGLGLRLIYFSYDVKMKEKGDIPEGYSVSREKKERFSLILESASTNQTSMYLCASSLPGDRGNTIYFGEGSWLTVV.

This chain links TRBV11-2 with TRBJ1-5, with TRBD1 identical over 11 bases. The CDR3 length is 18 residues. Germline V gene data show CDR1 as SGHAT and CDR2 as FQNNGV. Trimming at V came to 5 bases and at J to 0 bases, leaving 9 bases not matched to a gene. CDR3 region: CASSIPGQGGYSNQPQHF. CDR3 DNA: TGTGCCAGCAGCATCCCGGGACAGGGGGGTTATAGCAATCAGCCCCAGCATTTT.

The rearrangement uses TRBV5-1 and TRBJ1-2; unclear D gene. Trimming cost V 4 bases and J 1 base, with 11 bases left between them. The CDR3 has 14 amino acids. Looked up from germline, CDR1 is SGHRS and CDR2 is YFSETQ. CDR3 nucleotide sequence: TGCGCCAGCAGCGGACCCGGGAGTAACTATGGCTACACCTTC. Translated, it gives CASSGPGSNYGYTF.

This clone was picked up a small number of times. The rearrangement links TRBV5-4 to TRBJ2-1; 7 nucleotides align to TRBD1. This CDR3 has 16 residues. Losses at the gene ends were 6 bases for V and 5 bases for J; bases not matched to a gene: 14. Per the germline V gene, CDR1 is SGHNT and CDR2 is YYREEE (reference sequence). In DNA form, the CDR3 reads TGTGCCAGCACCAACTTACACGGGACAGTTGACAATGAGCAGTTCTTC. Protein product: CASTNLHGTVDNEQFF.

The rearrangement links TRBV5-1 to TRBJ1-1; D gene uncertain. Germline V gives CDR1 SGHRS, CDR2 YFSETQ. This CDR3 has 13 residues. With 5 bases removed from V and 2 bases from J, the gap between germline ends came to 10 bases. CDR3: CASSIDTNTEAFF. CDR3 in DNA: TGCGCCAGCAGTATCGACACAAACACTGAAGCTTTCTTT. Full variable domain (outside the CDR3, taken from reference TRBV5-1 and TRBJ1-1): KAGVTQTPRYLIKTRGQQVTLSCSPISGHRSVSWYQQTPGQGLQFLFEYFSETQRNKGNFPGRFSGRQFSNSRSEMNVSTLELGDSALYLCASSIDTNTEAFFGQGTRLTVV.

V is TRBV7-9 and J is TRBJ1-2; tentative D call: TRBD1 (5 bases). Per the germline V gene, CDR1 is SEHNR and CDR2 is FQNEAQ (reference sequence). CDR3 length: 15 residues. V gave up 6 bases and J gave up 1 base, with 15 bases separating them. CDR3 nucleotides: TGTGCCAGCAGGCTGGGGGGGACTGATAACTATGGCTACACCTTC. Amino acid sequence: CASRLGGTDNYGYTF.